The rows below give T cell receptor beta chains drawn from one sample of a study of T-cell memory formation after mild COVID-19. TCRdb reprocessed the 5' RACE reads with MiXCR, giving one entry per CDR3 protein. The table includes hundreds of thousands of distinct CDR3 sequences, about 20% detected once. Sequenced input: PBMCs or a T cell subset sorted from them (not recorded which). These receptor sequences come from an adult woman who had mild COVID-19 (a few samples of this study predate the infection). Cell type and time point are not known. Each CDR3 is given without its conserved first and last residue. Expanded clones get a size class; other rows say once, few or many, or leave the size out.

CDR3 length: 10; J gene: TRBJ2-7; V gene: TRBV15; clone size: few; CDR3 protein: ATRAAPGEQY
CDR3 length: 13; J gene: TRBJ2-7; V gene: TRBV7-9; clone size: few; CDR3 protein: ASSSDIPSPNEQY
CDR3 length: 11; J gene: TRBJ2-1; V gene: TRBV7-2; clone size: .; CDR3 protein: ASSSLVRNEQF
CDR3 length: 15; J gene: TRBJ1-2; V gene: TRBV7-8; clone size: .; CDR3 protein: ASSTPRTAGGGYGYT
CDR3 length: 12; J gene: TRBJ1-1; V gene: TRBV5-1; clone size: .; CDR3 protein: ASSWGQANTEAF
CDR3 length: 13; J gene: TRBJ1-6; V gene: TRBV2; clone size: .; CDR3 protein: ASSERTQGDSPLH
CDR3 length: 11; J gene: TRBJ2-7; V gene: TRBV15; clone size: .; CDR3 protein: ATSSILGYEQY
CDR3 length: 11; J gene: TRBJ2-1; V gene: TRBV23-1; clone size: few; CDR3 protein: ANDRGPYNEQF
CDR3 length: 13; J gene: TRBJ2-7; V gene: TRBV5-1; clone size: .; CDR3 protein: ASSLGQGQYYEQY
CDR3 length: 14; J gene: TRBJ2-3; V gene: TRBV5-1; clone size: .; CDR3 protein: ASSLGLAESTDTQY
CDR3 length: 12; J gene: TRBJ1-2; V gene: TRBV5-6; clone size: .; CDR3 protein: ASRPSPLSYGYT
CDR3 length: 13; J gene: TRBJ1-2; V gene: TRBV18; clone size: .; CDR3 protein: ASSPPSDRAEGYT
CDR3 length: 14; J gene: TRBJ1-2; V gene: TRBV5-1; clone size: few; CDR3 protein: ASSLHEGGPIYGYT
CDR3 length: 13; J gene: TRBJ2-7; V gene: TRBV15; clone size: .; CDR3 protein: ATSRPSGGAYEQY
CDR3 length: 13; J gene: TRBJ2-5; V gene: TRBV6-2/TRBV6-3; clone size: .; CDR3 protein: ASSYSGPRRETQY
CDR3 length: 13; J gene: TRBJ2-5; V gene: TRBV4-1; clone size: .; CDR3 protein: ASSRGLAVQETQY
CDR3 length: 15; J gene: TRBJ2-1; V gene: TRBV4-3; clone size: .; CDR3 protein: ASSQEPSGRTHNEQF
CDR3 length: 13; J gene: TRBJ2-1; V gene: TRBV5-5; clone size: .; CDR3 protein: ASSFLRGSYNEQF
CDR3 length: 12; J gene: TRBJ2-1; V gene: TRBV11-2; clone size: .; CDR3 protein: ASSLVLRNNEQF
CDR3 length: 13; J gene: TRBJ2-7; V gene: TRBV6-5; clone size: .; CDR3 protein: ASSPPGLAGHEQY
CDR3 length: 14; J gene: TRBJ1-4; V gene: TRBV5-1; clone size: .; CDR3 protein: ASSFRSGATNEKLF
CDR3 length: 14; J gene: TRBJ2-3; V gene: TRBV7-2; clone size: few; CDR3 protein: ASSLSAGARTDTQY